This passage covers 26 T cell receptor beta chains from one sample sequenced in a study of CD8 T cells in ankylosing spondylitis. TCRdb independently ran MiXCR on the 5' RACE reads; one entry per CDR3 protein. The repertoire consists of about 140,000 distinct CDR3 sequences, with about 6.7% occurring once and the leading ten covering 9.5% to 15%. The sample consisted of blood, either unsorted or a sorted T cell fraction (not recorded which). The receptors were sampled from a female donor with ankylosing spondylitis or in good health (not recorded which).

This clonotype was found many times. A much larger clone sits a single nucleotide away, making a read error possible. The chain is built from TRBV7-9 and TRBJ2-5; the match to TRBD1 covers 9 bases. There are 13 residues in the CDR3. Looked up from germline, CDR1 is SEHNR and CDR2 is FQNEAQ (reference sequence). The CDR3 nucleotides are TGTGCCATCGGGACAGGGACGAAAGAGACCCAGCACTTC. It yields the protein CAIGTGTKETQHF.

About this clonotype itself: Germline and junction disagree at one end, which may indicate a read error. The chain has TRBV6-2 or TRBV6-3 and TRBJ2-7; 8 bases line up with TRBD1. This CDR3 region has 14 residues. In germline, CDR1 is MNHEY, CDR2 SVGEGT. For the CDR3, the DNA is TGTGCCAGCACTTCAGGGGGCAGCTCCTCCGAGCAGTACTTC. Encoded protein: CASTSGGSSSEQYF.

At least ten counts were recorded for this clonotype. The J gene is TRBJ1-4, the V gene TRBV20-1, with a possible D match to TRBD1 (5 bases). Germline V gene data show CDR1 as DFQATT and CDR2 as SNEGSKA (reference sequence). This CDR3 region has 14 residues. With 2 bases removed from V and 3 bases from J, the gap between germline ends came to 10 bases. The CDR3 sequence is CSARRGASNEKLFF. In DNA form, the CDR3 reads TGCAGTGCTAGAAGGGGAGCGTCTAATGAAAAACTGTTTTTT.

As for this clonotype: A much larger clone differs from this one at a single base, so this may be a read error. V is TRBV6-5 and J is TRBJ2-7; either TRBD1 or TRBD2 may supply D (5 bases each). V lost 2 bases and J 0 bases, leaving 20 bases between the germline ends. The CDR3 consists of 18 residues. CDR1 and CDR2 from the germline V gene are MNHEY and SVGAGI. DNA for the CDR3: TGTGCCAGCAGTTACCAACCCCCTAGCTGGGGGAGCTCCTACGAGCAGTACTTC. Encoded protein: CASSYQPPSWGSSYEQYF.

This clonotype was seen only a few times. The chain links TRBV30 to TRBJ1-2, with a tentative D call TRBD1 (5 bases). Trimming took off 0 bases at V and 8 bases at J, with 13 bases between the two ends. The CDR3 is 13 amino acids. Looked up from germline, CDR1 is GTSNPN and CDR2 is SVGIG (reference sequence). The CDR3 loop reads CAWSVRQSGGYTF. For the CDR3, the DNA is TGTGCCTGGAGTGTACGACAGTCGGGAGGCTACACCTTC.

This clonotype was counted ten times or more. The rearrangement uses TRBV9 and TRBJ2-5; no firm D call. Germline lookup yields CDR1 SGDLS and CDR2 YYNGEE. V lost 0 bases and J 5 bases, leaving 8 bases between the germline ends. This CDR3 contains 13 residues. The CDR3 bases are TGTGCCAGCAGCGTAGCATATGAGGAGACCCAGTACTTC. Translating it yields CASSVAYEETQYF.

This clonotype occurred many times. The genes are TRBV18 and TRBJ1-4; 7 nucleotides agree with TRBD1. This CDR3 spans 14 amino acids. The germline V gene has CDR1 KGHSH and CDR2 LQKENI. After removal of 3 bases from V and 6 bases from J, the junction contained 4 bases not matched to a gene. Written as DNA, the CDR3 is TGTGCCAGCTCACCGACAGGGTTGGATGAAAAACTGTTTTTT. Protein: CASSPTGLDEKLFF.

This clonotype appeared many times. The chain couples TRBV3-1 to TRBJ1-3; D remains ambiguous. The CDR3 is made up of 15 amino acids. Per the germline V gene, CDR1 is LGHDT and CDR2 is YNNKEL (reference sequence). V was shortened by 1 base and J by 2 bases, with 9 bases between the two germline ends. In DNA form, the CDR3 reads TGTGCCAGCAGCCAAGGGTCCGGGACTGGAAACACCATATATTTT. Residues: CASSQGSGTGNTIYF.

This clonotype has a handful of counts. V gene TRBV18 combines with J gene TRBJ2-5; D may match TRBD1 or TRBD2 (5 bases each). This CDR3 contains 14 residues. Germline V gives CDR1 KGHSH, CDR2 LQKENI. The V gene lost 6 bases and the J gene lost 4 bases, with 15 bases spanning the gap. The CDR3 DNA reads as TGTGCCAGCTCCCCCGTGGGGGTCGGAGAGACCCAGTACTTC. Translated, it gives CASSPVGVGETQYF.

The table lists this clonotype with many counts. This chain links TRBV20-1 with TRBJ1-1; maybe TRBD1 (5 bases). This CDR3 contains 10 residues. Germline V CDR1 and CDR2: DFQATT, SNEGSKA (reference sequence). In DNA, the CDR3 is TGCAGCGTCAGGGATGGCGAAGCTTTCTTT. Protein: CSVRDGEAFF.

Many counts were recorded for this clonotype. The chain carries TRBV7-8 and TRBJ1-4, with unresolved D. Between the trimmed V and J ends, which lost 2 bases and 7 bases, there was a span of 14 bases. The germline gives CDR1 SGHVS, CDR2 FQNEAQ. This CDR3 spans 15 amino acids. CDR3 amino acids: CASSLSWEVGEKLFF. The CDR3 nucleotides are TGTGCCAGCAGCTTATCGTGGGAGGTCGGTGAAAAACTGTTTTTT.

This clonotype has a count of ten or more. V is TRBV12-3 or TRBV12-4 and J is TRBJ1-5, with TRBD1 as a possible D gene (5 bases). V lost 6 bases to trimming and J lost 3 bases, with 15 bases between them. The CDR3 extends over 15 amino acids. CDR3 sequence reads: CASSPWDRVNQPQHF. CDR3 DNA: TGTGCCAGCAGCCCCTGGGACCGTGTCAATCAGCCCCAGCATTTT.

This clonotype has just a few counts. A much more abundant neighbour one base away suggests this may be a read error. The CDR3 region is CASSDYYNEQFF. As DNA, the CDR3 is TGTGCCAGCAGTGACTACTACAATGAGCAGTTCTTC. V and J are TRBV6-1 and TRBJ2-1; D unclear. CDR1 MNHNS and CDR2 SASEGT come from the germline V gene. The CDR3 spans 12 residues. V was trimmed by 3 bases and J by 3 bases, leaving 3 bases between them.

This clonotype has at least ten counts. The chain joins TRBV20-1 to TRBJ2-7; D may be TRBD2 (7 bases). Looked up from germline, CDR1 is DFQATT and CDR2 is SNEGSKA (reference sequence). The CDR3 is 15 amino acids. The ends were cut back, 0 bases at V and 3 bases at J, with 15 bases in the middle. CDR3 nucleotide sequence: TGCAGTGCTAGAGATTTCGGGGGGCGGGTCTACGAGCAGTACTTC. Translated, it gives CSARDFGGRVYEQYF.

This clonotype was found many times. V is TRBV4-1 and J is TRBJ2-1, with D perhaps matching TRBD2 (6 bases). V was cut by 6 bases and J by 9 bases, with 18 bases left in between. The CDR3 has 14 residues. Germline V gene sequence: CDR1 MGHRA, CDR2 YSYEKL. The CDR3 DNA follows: TGCGCCAGCAGGGGAGGAACAGGCTTAAGTGAGCAGTTCTTC. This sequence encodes CASRGGTGLSEQFF.

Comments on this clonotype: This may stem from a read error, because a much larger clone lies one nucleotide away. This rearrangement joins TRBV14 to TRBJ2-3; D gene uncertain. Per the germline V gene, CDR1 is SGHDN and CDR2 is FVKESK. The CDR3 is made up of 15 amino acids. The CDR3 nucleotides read TGTGACAGCAGCCCCAGGCGGACCCCCACAGATACGCAGTATTTT. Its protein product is CDSSPRRTPTDTQYF.

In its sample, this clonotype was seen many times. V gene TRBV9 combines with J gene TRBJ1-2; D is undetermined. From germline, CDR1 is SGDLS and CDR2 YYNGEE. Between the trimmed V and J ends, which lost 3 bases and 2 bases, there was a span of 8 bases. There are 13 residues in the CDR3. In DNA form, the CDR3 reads TGTGCCAGCAGCGACAATCAAAACTATGGCTACACCTTC. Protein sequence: CASSDNQNYGYTF.

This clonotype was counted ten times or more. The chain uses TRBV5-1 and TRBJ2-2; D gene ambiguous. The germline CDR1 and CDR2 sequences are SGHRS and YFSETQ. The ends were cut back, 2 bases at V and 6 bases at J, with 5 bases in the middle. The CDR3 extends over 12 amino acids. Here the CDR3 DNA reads TGCGCCAGCAGCTTTCGAGCCGGGGAGCTGTTTTTT. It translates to CASSFRAGELFF.

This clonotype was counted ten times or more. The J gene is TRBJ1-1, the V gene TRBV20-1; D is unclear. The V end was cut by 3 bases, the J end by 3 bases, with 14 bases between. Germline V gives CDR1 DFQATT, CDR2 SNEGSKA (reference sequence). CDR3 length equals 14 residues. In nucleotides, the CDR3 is TGCAGTGCTAGTGAGGGCAGGAGCTACACTGAAGCTTTCTTT. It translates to CSASEGRSYTEAFF.

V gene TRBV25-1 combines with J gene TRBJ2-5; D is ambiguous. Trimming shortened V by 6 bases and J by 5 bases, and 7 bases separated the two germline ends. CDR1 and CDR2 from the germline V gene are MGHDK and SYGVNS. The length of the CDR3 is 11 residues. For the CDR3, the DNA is TGTGCCAGCAGGGGCGCGGAGACCCAGTACTTC. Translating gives CASRGAETQYF.

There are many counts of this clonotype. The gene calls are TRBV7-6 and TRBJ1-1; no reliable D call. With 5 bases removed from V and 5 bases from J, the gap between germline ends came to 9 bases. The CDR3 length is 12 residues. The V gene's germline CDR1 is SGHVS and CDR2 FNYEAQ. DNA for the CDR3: TGTGCCAGCAGCCAACATGGGACTGAAGCTTTCTTT. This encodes CASSQHGTEAFF.

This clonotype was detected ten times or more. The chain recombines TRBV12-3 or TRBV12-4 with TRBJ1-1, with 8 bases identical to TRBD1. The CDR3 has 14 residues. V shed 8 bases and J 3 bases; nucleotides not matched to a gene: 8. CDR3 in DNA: TGTGCCAGCCGGACAGGGCCACGCTACACTGAAGCTTTCTTT. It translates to CASRTGPRYTEAFF.

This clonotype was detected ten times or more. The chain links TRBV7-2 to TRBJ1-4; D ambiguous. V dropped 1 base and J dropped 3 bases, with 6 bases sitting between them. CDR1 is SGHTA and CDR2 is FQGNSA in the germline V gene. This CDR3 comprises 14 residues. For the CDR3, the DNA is TGTGCCAGCAGCTTAGTGGGATCTAATGAAAAACTGTTTTTT. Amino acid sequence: CASSLVGSNEKLFF.

The DNA for the CDR3 is TGTGCCAGCAGCACCCAGAGGGACCTGTCCTATGGCTACACCTTC. Translating it yields CASSTQRDLSYGYTF. The chain is built from TRBV7-2 and TRBJ1-2, with D possibly TRBD1 on 5 matching bases. The CDR3 length is 15 residues. The germline V gene encodes CDR1 SGHTA and CDR2 FQGNSA. V was shortened by 5 bases and J by 4 bases, with 17 bases between the two germline ends. The whole variable domain, remainder taken from reference TRBV7-2 and TRBJ1-2, is GAGVSQSPSNKVTEKGKDVELRCDPISGHTALYWYRQSLGQGLEFLIYFQGNSAPDKSGLPSDRFSAERTGGSVSTLTIQRTQQEDSAVYLCASSTQRDLSYGYTFGSGTRLTVV.

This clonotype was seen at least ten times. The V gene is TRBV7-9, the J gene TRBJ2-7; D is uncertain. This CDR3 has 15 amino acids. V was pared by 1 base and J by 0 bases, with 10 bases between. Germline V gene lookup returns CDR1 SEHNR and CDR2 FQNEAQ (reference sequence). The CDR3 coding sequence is TGTGCCAGCAGCTTAGAGGGTCAATCCTCCTACGAGCAGTACTTC. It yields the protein CASSLEGQSSYEQYF.

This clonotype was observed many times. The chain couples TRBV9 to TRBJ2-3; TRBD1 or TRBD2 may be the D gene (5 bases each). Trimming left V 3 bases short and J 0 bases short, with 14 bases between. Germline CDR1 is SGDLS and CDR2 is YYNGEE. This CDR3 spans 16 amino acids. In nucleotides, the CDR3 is TGTGCCAGCAGCGCCCGCAGGGACGGAAGCACAGATACGCAGTATTTT. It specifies CASSARRDGSTDTQYF.